This note documents a single TCR beta chain sequence. The antigen remains unidentified. This record belongs to a study of pediatric ulcerative colitis. About the research overall: Most patients had pancolitis, and two had left-sided colitis. Whole-study findings and limits: Total lymphocyte DNA, not sorted subsets, was the template.

Measured with immunoSEQ multiplex PCR; TCRdb has only the in-frame clones, and not every one. The sample holds tens of thousands of clones, around four fifths seen once. The V end lost 4 bases, the J end lost 5 bases, and 18 bases lay between the germline ends. CDR3 length equals 16 residues. Germline values: CDR1 SGHKS, CDR2 YYEKEE (reference sequence). This rearrangement joins TRBV5-5 to TRBJ2-2; maybe TRBD2 (6 bases). The TCR originated in a boy aged 5 to 17 with moderate ulcerative colitis. The material sequenced was blood. The CDR3: CASSPQGGGLTGELFF. For the CDR3, the DNA is TGTGCCAGCAGCCCCCAGGGTGGGGGGTTGACCGGGGAGCTGTTTTTT.